The sequence of this T cell receptor beta chain was determined in a study of shared clonotypes between healthy human individuals. This table comes from immunoSEQ multiplex PCR, and its TCRdb copy is limited to in-frame clones, with some not included. The table includes hundreds of thousands of clones, about 95% detected once. CD45RO-negative, CCR7-positively selected cells formed the naive CD8 fraction, excluding terminally differentiated effector memory CD45RA+ cells. The ends were cut back, 8 bases at V and 1 base at J, with 9 bases in the middle. Germline V CDR1 and CDR2: MNHEY, SMNVEV (reference sequence). This CDR3 region has 13 residues.

J is TRBJ1-5 and V is TRBV27; D gene uncertain. The sequenced sample consisted of naive CD8+ T cells sorted from blood. The TCR originated in a woman under 40 in good health. The CDR3, as DNA: TGTGCCAGCGGCTCAGGAAGCAATCAGCCCCAGCATTTT. It is translated as CASGSGSNQPQHF.